The 10 T cell receptor beta chains below all came from one sample that was sequenced in a study of blood T cell repertoires in COVID-19. Measured with immunoSEQ multiplex PCR; TCRdb has only the in-frame clones, and not every one. The data contain roughly 280,000 clones, roughly 90% of them singletons. Specimen: peripheral blood. The receptors come from a woman aged 50 to 60 who had recovered from COVID-19.

CDR3: CSASKTGDGTDTQYF. The CDR3 DNA reads as TGCAGTGCTAGTAAGACAGGGGACGGCACAGATACGCAGTATTTT. The chain links TRBV20-1 to TRBJ2-3, with TRBD1 matching 8 bases. This CDR3 comprises 15 residues. From germline, CDR1 is DFQATT and CDR2 SNEGSKA (reference sequence). The junction had 6 bases not matched to a gene; V was cut back by 3 bases and J by 1 base.

The V call is TRBV4-3, the J call TRBJ1-1; D is unclear. This CDR3 is built from 12 residues. CDR1 and CDR2 (germline): LGHNA, YSLEER. The germline V and J ends were trimmed by 2 bases and 2 bases, with 3 bases remaining between them. The CDR3 sequence is CASSQINTEAFF. Written as DNA, the CDR3 is TGCGCCAGCAGCCAAATAAACACTGAAGCTTTCTTT.

The chain carries TRBV2 and TRBJ2-1, with 10 bases identical to TRBD2. The CDR3 consists of 18 residues. V was clipped by 5 bases and J by 0 bases; unmatched bases: 10. Germline CDR1 SNHLY, CDR2 FYNNEI. CDR3 DNA sequence: TGTGCCAGCAGTTCCACTAGCGGGACGCTTAGCTCCTACAATGAGCAGTTCTTC. Encoded protein: CASSSTSGTLSSYNEQFF. The full variable domain, rest sourced from reference TRBV2 and TRBJ2-1, is EPEVTQTPSHQVTQMGQEVILRCVPISNHLYFYWYRQILGQKVEFLVSFYNNEISEKSEIFDDQFSVERPDGSNFTLKIRSTKLEDSAMYFCASSSTSGTLSSYNEQFFGPGTRLTVL.

CDR3 bases: TGTGCCAGCAGCTTAGGGGGTTTAGTACCAGAGACCCAGTACTTC. It yields the protein CASSLGGLVPETQYF. J is TRBJ2-5 and V is TRBV25-1; a weak D match, TRBD1 (6 bases). This CDR3 has 15 amino acids. The germline CDR1 and CDR2 sequences are MGHDK and SYGVNS. With 6 bases removed from V and 4 bases from J, the gap between germline ends came to 18 bases.

This chain uses TRBV2 with TRBJ2-1; D gene uncertain. Trimming left V 6 bases short and J 10 bases short, with 10 bases between. Germline V gene lookup returns CDR1 SNHLY and CDR2 FYNNEI. The CDR3 runs to 11 residues. DNA for the CDR3: TGTGCCAGCAGCGTTATAATCGAGCAGTTCTTC. As protein: CASSVIIEQFF.

In its sample, this clone was seen once. The chain carries TRBV4-1 and TRBJ2-1; a weak D match, TRBD1 (5 bases). The CDR3 is 17 residues long. Trimming removed 0 bases at V and 7 bases at J, with 19 bases between. CDR1 MGHRA and CDR2 YSYEKL come from the germline V gene. In DNA form, the CDR3 reads TGCGCCAGCAGCCAAGATAGGGGCGACCCCCGGCCTAATGAGCAGTTCTTC. Its translation is CASSQDRGDPRPNEQFF.

The table lists this clone with a count of one. This rearrangement joins TRBV4-3 to TRBJ1-5, with 10 bases identical to TRBD1. J gave up 5 bases and V 2 bases, and 3 bases lay outside the gene matches. The CDR3 has 15 residues. CDR1 is LGHNA and CDR2 is YSLEER in the germline V gene. CDR3 in amino acids: CASSQRQGAHQPQHF. The CDR3 DNA reads as TGCGCCAGCAGCCAACGACAGGGGGCTCATCAGCCCCAGCATTTT.

This rearrangement joins TRBV7-9 to TRBJ1-1; 7 nucleotides align to TRBD1. Germline CDR1 reads SEHNR; CDR2 reads FQNEAQ (reference sequence). This CDR3 region has 14 residues. Germline trimming cut 4 bases from V and 5 bases from J; bases unmatched to any gene: 7. CDR3 sequence (DNA): TGTGCCAGCAGCTCCCCAGGGGGGTGGACTGAAGCTTTCTTT. Amino acids: CASSSPGGWTEAFF.

The chain carries TRBV7-9 and TRBJ1-2; D is undetermined. The V and J ends lost 1 base and 1 base respectively, with 4 bases between them. CDR1 and CDR2 (germline): SEHNR, FQNEAQ (reference sequence). This CDR3 has 13 residues. The CDR3, as DNA: TGTGCCAGCAGCTTAGTCCTTAACTATGGCTACACCTTC. Its protein is CASSLVLNYGYTF.

The rearrangement uses TRBV6-6 and TRBJ2-7; possibly TRBD1 for D (6 bases). The CDR3 is made up of 15 amino acids. CDR1 is MNHNY and CDR2 is SVGAGI in the germline V gene (reference sequence). The V end was cut by 5 bases, the J end by 1 base, with 15 bases between. CDR3 nucleotide sequence: TGTGCCAGCAGTCAGCCCGGGACATCTTCCTACGAGCAGTACTTC. Protein product: CASSQPGTSSYEQYF.